One sample yielded the 10 T cell receptor beta chains listed below, sequenced in a study of cytomegalovirus exposure and HLA in healthy donors. The PCR had 60 Vbeta and 13 Jbeta primers. Produced via immunoSEQ multiplex PCR; TCRdb's table is partial and in-frame only. The sample holds around 140,000 clones, approximately 71% seen once. The sequenced material came from PBMCs. All receptors come from a woman aged 55-70 years in good health and CMV-seronegative.

In DNA form, the CDR3 reads TGCGCCAGCAGCCCCTTGGGACAGGGGGGAACCTTTTACACTGAAGCTTTCTTT. It translates to CASSPLGQGGTFYTEAFF. The J gene is TRBJ1-1, the V gene TRBV5-1, with 11 bases identical to TRBD1. Looked up from germline, CDR1 is SGHRS and CDR2 is YFSETQ. With 4 bases clipped from V and 3 bases from J, the junction kept 14 bases outside the gene matches. There are 18 residues in the CDR3. The whole variable domain, remainder taken from reference TRBV5-1 and TRBJ1-1, is KAGVTQTPRYLIKTRGQQVTLSCSPISGHRSVSWYQQTPGQGLQFLFEYFSETQRNKGNFPGRFSGRQFSNSRSEMNVSTLELGDSALYLCASSPLGQGGTFYTEAFFGQGTRLTVV.

The chain recombines TRBV7-9 with TRBJ2-7, with 10 bases aligning to TRBD1. Per the germline V gene, CDR1 is SEHNR and CDR2 is FQNEAQ (reference sequence). The CDR3 loop spans 15 amino acids. The junction had 9 bases not matched to a gene; V was cut back by 5 bases and J by 5 bases. As DNA, the CDR3 is TGTGCCAGCAGCCGCGGGACAGGGGCTTCCCACGAGCAGTACTTC. Translating gives CASSRGTGASHEQYF.

The chain joins TRBV5-1 to TRBJ2-7, with 7 positions matching TRBD2. The CDR3 spans 16 residues. Germline V gene lookup returns CDR1 SGHRS and CDR2 YFSETQ. With 7 bases clipped from V and 3 bases from J, the junction kept 16 bases outside the gene matches. CDR3 protein: CASWEGLRESHYEQYF. CDR3 sequence (DNA): TGCGCCAGCTGGGAGGGGTTGCGGGAGTCACACTACGAGCAGTACTTC.

The CDR3 region is CASSQDHGSGDSYSPLHF. In DNA, the CDR3 is TGCGCCAGCAGCCAAGATCATGGGTCGGGGGACAGTTATTCACCCCTCCACTTT. The chain joins TRBV4-1 to TRBJ1-6, with 7 bases that match TRBD1. CDR3 size: 18 residues. V shed 0 bases and J 8 bases; nucleotides not matched to a gene: 13. Germline CDR1 is MGHRA and CDR2 is YSYEKL.

V gene TRBV4-2 combines with J gene TRBJ1-2; D gene unclear. V lost 1 base to trimming and J lost 1 base, with 25 bases between them. CDR1 is LGHNA, CDR2 YNFKEQ, per germline. This CDR3 comprises 20 residues. The CDR3: CASSQGGLYGLGGNNYGYTF. CDR3 nucleotides: TGTGCCAGCAGCCAAGGTGGTCTGTATGGGTTAGGAGGAAATAACTATGGCTACACCTTC.

V is TRBV30 and J is TRBJ1-4, with D possibly matching TRBD1 (5 bases). Deletions cut 3 bases from V and 7 bases from J, with 9 bases between. The CDR3 loop spans 12 amino acids. The germline V gene encodes CDR1 GTSNPN and CDR2 SVGIG (reference sequence). The CDR3: CAWRGRGEKLFF. In nucleotides, the CDR3 is TGTGCCTGGAGGGGGCGTGGTGAAAAACTGTTTTTT.

The V gene is TRBV5-1, the J gene TRBJ2-1, with a tentative D call TRBD2 (5 bases). The V gene lost 4 bases and the J gene lost 7 bases, with 9 bases spanning the gap. The CDR3 consists of 12 residues. Germline V gives CDR1 SGHRS, CDR2 YFSETQ. The CDR3 bases are TGCGCCAGCAGCAGGGAGAGGAATGAGCAGTTCTTC. Protein product: CASSRERNEQFF.

V usage is TRBV28 and J usage is TRBJ2-2; 12 bases map to TRBD2. The CDR3 loop spans 19 amino acids. Germline V gene data show CDR1 as MDHEN and CDR2 as SYDVKM. J lost 1 base, V lost 4 bases, and 10 bases had no gene match. As DNA, the CDR3 is TGTGCCAGCAGTTGGCCCCTGGGACTAGCGGGCCTGAACACCGGGGAGCTGTTTTTT. Translation gives CASSWPLGLAGLNTGELFF.

The rearrangement links TRBV5-1 to TRBJ1-2; unclear D gene. This CDR3 spans 12 amino acids. CDR1 is SGHRS and CDR2 is YFSETQ in the germline V gene. V gave up 0 bases and J gave up 4 bases, with 4 bases separating them. CDR3 amino acids: CASSLDSYGYTF. The CDR3 DNA sequence: TGCGCCAGCAGCTTGGACAGCTATGGCTACACCTTC.

Here the CDR3 reads CASRLTSGRALGTDTQYF. In DNA form, the CDR3 reads TGTGCCAGCAGGCTGACTAGCGGGAGGGCGTTGGGCACAGATACGCAGTATTTT. J is TRBJ2-3 and V is TRBV28; 14 bases are shared with TRBD2. CDR1 is MDHEN, CDR2 SYDVKM, per germline. There are 18 residues in the CDR3. With V trimmed by 6 bases and J by 1 base, 9 bases remained unmatched.